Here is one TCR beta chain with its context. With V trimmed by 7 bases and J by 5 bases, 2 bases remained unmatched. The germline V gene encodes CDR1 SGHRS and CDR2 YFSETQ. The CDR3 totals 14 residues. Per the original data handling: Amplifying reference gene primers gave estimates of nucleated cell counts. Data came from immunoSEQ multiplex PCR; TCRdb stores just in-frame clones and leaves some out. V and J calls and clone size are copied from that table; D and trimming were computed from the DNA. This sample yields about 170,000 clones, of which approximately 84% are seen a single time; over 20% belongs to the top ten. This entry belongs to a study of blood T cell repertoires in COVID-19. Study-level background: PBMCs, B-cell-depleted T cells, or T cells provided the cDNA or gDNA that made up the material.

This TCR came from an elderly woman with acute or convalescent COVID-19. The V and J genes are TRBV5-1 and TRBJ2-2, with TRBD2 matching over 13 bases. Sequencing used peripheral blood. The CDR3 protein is CASRTSGSTGELFF. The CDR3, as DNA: TGCGCCAGCCGGACTAGCGGGAGTACCGGGGAGCTGTTTTTT.